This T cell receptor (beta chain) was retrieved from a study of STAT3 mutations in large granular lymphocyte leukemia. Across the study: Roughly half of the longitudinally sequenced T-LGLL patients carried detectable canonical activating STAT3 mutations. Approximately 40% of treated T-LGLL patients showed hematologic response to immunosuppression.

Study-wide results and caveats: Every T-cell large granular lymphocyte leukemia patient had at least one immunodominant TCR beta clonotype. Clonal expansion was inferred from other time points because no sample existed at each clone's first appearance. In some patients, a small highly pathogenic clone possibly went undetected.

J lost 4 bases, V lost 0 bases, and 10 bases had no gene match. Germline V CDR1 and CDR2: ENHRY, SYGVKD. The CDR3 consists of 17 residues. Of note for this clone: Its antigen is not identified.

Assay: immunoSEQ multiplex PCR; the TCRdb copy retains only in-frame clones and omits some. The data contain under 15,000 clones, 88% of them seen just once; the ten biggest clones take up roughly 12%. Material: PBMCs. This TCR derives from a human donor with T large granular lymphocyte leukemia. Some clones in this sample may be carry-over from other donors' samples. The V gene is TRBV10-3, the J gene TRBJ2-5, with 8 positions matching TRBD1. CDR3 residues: CAISESWTGQGRETQYF. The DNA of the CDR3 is TGTGCCATCAGTGAGTCCTGGACCGGACAGGGACGAGAGACCCAGTACTTC.